A single T cell receptor beta chain is shown here with its context. This specimen comes from a study of blood T cell repertoires in COVID-19. Generated by immunoSEQ multiplex PCR, the TCRdb table keeps only in-frame clones and is missing some. The sample records about 50,000 clones, roughly 88% being singletons. Per the germline V gene, CDR1 is KGHSH and CDR2 is LQKENI. Trimming took off 6 bases at V and 7 bases at J, with 13 bases between the two ends. CDR3 length: 13 residues. V is TRBV18 and J is TRBJ1-5; tentative D call: TRBD1 (6 bases). What was sequenced was peripheral blood. This receptor was taken from a human donor in a cohort sampled during active COVID-19. The CDR3 region is CASSPGQLQPQHF. CDR3 in DNA: TGTGCCAGCTCCCCCGGACAGTTGCAGCCCCAGCATTTT.